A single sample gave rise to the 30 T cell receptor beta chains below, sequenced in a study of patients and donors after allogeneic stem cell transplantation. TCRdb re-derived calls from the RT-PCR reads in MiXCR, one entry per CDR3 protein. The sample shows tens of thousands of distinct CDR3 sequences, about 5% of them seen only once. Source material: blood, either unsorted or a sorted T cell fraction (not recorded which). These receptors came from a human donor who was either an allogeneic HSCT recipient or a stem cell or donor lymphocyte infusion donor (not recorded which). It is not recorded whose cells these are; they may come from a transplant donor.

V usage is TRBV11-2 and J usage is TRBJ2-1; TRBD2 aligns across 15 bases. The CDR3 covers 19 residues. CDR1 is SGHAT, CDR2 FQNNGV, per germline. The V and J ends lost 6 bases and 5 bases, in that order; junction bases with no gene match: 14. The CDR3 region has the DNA TGTGCCAGCAGTTTAACGGGACTAGCGGGGGGCGGGATAGACAATGAGCAGTTCTTC. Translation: CASSLTGLAGGGIDNEQFF.

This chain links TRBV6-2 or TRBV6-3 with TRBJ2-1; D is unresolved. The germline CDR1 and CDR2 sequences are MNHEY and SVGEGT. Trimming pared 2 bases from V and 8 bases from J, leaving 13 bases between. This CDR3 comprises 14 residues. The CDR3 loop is CASSYGRSVHEQFF. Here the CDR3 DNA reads TGTGCCAGCAGTTACGGTCGCTCCGTCCATGAGCAGTTCTTC.

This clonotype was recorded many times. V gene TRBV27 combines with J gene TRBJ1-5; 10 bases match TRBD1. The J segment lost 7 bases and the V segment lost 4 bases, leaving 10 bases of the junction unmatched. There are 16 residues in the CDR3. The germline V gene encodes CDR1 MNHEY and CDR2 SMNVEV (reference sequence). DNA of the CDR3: TGTGCCAGCAGTTCCCTCGGACAGGGGGAGGGGCAGCCCCAGCATTTT. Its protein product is CASSSLGQGEGQPQHF.

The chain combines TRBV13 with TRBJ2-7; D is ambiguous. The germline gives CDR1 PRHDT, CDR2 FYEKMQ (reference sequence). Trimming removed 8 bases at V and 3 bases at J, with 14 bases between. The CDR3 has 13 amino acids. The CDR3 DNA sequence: TGTGCCAGCGGCCGCAACTCGGGCTACGAGCAGTACTTC. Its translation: CASGRNSGYEQYF.

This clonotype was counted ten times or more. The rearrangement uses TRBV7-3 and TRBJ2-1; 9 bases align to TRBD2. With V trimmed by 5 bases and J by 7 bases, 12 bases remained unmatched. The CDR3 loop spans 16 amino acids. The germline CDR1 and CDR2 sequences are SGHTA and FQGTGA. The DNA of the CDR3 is TGTGCCAGCAGCCCCTCAATAGCGGGGGCACATAATGAGCAGTTCTTC. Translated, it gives CASSPSIAGAHNEQFF.

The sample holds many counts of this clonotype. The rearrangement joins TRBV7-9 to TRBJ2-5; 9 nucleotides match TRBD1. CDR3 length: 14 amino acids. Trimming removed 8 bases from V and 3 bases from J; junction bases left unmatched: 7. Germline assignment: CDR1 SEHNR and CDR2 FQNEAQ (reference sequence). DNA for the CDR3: TGTGCCAGCCCCAACGGACAGGGGAAAGAGACCCAGTACTTC. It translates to CASPNGQGKETQYF.

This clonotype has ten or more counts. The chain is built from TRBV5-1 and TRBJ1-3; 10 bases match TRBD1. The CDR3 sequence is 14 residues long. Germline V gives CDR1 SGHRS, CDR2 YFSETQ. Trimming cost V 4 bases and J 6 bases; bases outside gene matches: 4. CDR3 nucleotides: TGCGCCAGCAGCCCGGGACAGGGGACAAACACCATATATTTT. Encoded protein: CASSPGQGTNTIYF.

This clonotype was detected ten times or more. For the CDR3, the DNA is TGTGCCAGCAGTTATGAACTTAGAGAGCAGTACTTC. This sequence encodes CASSYELREQYF. The chain has TRBV6-1 and TRBJ2-7, with D unresolved. Germline assignment: CDR1 MNHNS and CDR2 SASEGT. Between the trimmed V and J ends, which lost 5 bases and 7 bases, there was a span of 12 bases. This CDR3 spans 12 amino acids.

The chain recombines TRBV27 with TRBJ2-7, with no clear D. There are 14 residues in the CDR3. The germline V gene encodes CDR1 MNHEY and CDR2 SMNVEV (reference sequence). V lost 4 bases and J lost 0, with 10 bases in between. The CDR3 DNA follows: TGTGCCAGCAGTTCTGATTTGAGCTCCTACGAGCAGTACTTC. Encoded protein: CASSSDLSSYEQYF.

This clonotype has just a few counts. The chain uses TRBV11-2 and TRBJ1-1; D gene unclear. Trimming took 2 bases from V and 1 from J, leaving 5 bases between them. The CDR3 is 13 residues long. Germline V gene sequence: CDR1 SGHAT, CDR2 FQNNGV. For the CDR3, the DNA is TGTGCCAGCAGCTTATTTGCGAACACTGAAGCTTTCTTT. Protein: CASSLFANTEAFF.

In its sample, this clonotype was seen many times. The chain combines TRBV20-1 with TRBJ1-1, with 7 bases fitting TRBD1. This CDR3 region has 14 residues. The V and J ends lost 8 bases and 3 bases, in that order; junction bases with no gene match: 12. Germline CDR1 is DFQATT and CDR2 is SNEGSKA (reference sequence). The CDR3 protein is CSSQRQGADTEAFF. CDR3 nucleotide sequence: TGCAGTTCTCAACGACAGGGTGCGGACACTGAAGCTTTCTTT.

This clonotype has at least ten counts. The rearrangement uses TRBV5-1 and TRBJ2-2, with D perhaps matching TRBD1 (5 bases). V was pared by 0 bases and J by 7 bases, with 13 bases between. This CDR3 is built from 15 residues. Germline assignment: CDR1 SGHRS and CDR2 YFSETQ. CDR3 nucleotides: TGCGCCAGCAGCTTGGTGGCAGGGAACGTCGGGGAGCTGTTTTTT. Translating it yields CASSLVAGNVGELFF. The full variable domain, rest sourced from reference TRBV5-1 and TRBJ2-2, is KAGVTQTPRYLIKTRGQQVTLSCSPISGHRSVSWYQQTPGQGLQFLFEYFSETQRNKGNFPGRFSGRQFSNSRSEMNVSTLELGDSALYLCASSLVAGNVGELFFGEGSRLTVL.

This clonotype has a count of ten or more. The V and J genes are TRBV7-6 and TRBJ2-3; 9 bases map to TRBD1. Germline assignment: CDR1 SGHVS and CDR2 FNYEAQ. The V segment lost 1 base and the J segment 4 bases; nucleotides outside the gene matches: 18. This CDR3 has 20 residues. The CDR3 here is CASSLGGQGSSLENSDTQYF. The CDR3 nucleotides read TGTGCCAGCAGCTTAGGCGGACAGGGGTCGTCCCTCGAAAACTCAGATACGCAGTATTTT.

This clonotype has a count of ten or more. DNA of the CDR3: TGTGCCAGCAGTTATGTACTAGCGGGAGGCGAGCAGTACTTC. This translates into CASSYVLAGGEQYF. The chain employs TRBV28 and TRBJ2-7; TRBD2 aligns across 12 bases. Trimming took 4 bases from V and 6 from J; bases not matched to a gene: 4. Looked up from germline, CDR1 is MDHEN and CDR2 is SYDVKM. The CDR3 runs to 14 residues.

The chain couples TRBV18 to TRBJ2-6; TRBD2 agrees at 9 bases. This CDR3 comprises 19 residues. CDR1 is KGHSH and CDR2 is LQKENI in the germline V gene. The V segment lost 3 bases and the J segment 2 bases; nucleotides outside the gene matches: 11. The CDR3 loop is CASSPFPLAGPAGANVLTF. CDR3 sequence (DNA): TGTGCCAGCTCACCGTTTCCCCTAGCGGGGCCAGCTGGGGCCAACGTCCTGACTTTC.

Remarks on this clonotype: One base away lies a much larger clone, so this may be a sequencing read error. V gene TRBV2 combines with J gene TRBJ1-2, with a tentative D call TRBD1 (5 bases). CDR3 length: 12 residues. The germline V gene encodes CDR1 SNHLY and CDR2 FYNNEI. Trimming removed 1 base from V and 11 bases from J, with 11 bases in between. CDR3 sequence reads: CASSEGGIAYTF. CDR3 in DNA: TGTGCCAGCAGTGAAGGGGGGATCGCGTACACCTTC.

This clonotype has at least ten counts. The chain's CDR3 is CASHRDRGLGELFF. DNA of the CDR3: TGCGCCAGTCACCGGGACAGGGGACTCGGGGAGCTGTTTTTT. The chain is built from TRBV5-1 and TRBJ2-2, with 10 bases that match TRBD1. The CDR3 runs to 14 residues. J lost 7 bases, V lost 8 bases, and 8 bases had no gene match. Germline V CDR1 and CDR2: SGHRS, YFSETQ.

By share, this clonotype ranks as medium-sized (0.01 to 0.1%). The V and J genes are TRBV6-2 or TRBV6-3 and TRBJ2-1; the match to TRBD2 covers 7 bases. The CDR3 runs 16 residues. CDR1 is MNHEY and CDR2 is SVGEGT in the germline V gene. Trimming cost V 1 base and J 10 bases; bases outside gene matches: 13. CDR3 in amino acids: CASSYLRESRYGEQFF. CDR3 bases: TGTGCCAGCAGTTACTTGCGGGAGTCCCGCTACGGGGAGCAGTTCTTC.

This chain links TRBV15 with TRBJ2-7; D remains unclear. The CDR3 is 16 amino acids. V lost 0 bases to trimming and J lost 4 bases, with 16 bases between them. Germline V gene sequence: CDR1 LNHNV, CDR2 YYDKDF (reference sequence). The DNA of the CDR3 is TGTGCCACCAGCAGAGAGCGGTCCTTTCGTAGGTACGAGCAGTACTTC. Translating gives CATSRERSFRRYEQYF.

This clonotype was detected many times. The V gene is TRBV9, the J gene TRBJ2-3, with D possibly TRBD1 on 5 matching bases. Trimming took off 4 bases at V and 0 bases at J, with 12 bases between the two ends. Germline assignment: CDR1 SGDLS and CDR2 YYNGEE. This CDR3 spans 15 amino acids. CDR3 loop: CASSLQGSSTDTQYF. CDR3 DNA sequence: TGTGCCAGCAGCCTCCAGGGTTCGAGCACAGATACGCAGTATTTT. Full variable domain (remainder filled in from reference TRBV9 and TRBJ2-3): DSGVTQTPKHLITATGQRVTLRCSPRSGDLSVYWYQQSLDQGLQFLIQYYNGEERAKGNILERFSAQQFPDLHSELNLSSLELGDSALYFCASSLQGSSTDTQYFGPGTRLTVL.

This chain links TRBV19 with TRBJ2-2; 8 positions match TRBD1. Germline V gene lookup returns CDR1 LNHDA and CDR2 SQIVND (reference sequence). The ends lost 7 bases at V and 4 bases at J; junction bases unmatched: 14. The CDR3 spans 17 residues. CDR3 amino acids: CASTHTDRGRVTGELFF. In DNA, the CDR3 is TGTGCCAGTACCCACACTGACAGGGGTCGGGTCACCGGGGAGCTGTTTTTT.

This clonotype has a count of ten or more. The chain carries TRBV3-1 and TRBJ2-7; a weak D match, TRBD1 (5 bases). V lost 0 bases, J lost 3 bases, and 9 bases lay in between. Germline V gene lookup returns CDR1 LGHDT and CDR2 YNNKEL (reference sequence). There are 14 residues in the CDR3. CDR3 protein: CASSQDWQGYEQYF. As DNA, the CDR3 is TGTGCCAGCAGCCAAGACTGGCAGGGCTACGAGCAGTACTTC.

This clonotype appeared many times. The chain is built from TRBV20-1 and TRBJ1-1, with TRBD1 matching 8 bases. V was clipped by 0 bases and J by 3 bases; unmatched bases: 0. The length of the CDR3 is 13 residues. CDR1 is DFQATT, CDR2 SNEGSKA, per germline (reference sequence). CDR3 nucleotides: TGCAGTGCTAGAGAGGACAGGGACACTGAAGCTTTCTTT. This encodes CSAREDRDTEAFF.

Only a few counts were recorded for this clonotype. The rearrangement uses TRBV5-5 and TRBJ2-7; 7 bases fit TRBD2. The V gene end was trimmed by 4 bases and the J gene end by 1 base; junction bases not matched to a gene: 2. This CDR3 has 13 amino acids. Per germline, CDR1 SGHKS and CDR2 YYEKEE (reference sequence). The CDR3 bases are TGTGCCAGCAGCATTAGCGGGTCCTACGAGCAGTACTTC. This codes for CASSISGSYEQYF. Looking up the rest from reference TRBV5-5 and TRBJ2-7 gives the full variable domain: DAGVTQSPTHLIKTRGQQVTLRCSPISGHKSVSWYQQVLGQGPQFIFQYYEKEERGRGNFPDRFSARQFPNYSSELNVNALLLGDSALYLCASSISGSYEQYFGPGTRLTVT.

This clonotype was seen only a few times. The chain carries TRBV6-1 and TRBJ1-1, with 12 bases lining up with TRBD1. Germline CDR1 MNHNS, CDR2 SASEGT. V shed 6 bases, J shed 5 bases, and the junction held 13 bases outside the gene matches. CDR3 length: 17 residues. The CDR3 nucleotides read TGTGCCAGCAGAACGGGACAGGGGGCCGCTGGGGGGACTGAAGCTTTCTTT. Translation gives CASRTGQGAAGGTEAFF.

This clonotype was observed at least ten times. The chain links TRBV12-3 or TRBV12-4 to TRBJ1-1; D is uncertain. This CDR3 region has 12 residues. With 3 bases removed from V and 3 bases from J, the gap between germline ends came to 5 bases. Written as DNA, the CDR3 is TGTGCCAGCAGTTTCCCCGACACTGAAGCTTTCTTT. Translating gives CASSFPDTEAFF.

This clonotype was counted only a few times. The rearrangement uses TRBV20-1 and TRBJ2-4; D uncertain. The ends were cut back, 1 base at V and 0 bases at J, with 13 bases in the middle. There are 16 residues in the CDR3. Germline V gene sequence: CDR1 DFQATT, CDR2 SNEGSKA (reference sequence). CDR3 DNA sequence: TGCAGTGCTAGAGGTGGGCAGACCCTAGCCAAAAACATTCAGTACTTC. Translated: CSARGGQTLAKNIQYF.

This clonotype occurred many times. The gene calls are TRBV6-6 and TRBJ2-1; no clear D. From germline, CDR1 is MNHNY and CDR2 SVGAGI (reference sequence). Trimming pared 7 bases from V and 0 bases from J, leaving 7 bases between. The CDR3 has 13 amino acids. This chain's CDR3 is CASTRNSYNEQFF. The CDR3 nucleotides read TGTGCCAGCACCCGGAACTCCTACAATGAGCAGTTCTTC.

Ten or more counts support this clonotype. CDR3 in DNA: TGCAGTGCTAGAGATAGCCAGGGGGCTTTCACTGAAGCTTTCTTT. It codes for CSARDSQGAFTEAFF. The rearrangement links TRBV20-1 to TRBJ1-1; 8 nucleotides line up with TRBD1. This CDR3 spans 15 amino acids. Germline assignment: CDR1 DFQATT and CDR2 SNEGSKA (reference sequence). The V and J ends lost 0 bases and 4 bases, in that order; junction bases with no gene match: 7.

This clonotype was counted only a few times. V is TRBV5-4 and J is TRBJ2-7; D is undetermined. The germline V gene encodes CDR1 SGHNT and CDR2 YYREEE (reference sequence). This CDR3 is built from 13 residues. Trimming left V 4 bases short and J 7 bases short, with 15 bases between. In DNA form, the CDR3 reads TGTGCCAGCAGCCCTGGGCCCGAAGTGGAGCAGTACTTC. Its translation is CASSPGPEVEQYF.